A selection of T cell receptor beta chains follows, all from one sample in a study of cytomegalovirus exposure and HLA in healthy donors. Clones were read by immunoSEQ multiplex PCR, and TCRdb kept only the in-frame ones, dropping some. This table holds some 150,000 clones, roughly four fifths found once. Specimen: PBMCs. The receptors shown here come from a woman under 30 in good health and CMV-seropositive. Both conserved end residues are part of each CDR3. A D gene is named only where the DNA matches it firmly. Rows may omit the clone size; those that give it use once, few, many or a size class.

J gene	V gene	D gene	clone size	CDR3 protein	CDR3 DNA
TRBJ2-5	TRBV11-3	NA	once	CASSLDAATKTQYF	TGTGCCAGCAGCTTAGACGCGGCCACTAAGACCCAGTACTTC
TRBJ2-1	TRBV29-1	TRBD2	once	CSVVGGGTSNEQFF	TGCAGCGTTGTTGGGGGGGGGACCTCCAATGAGCAGTTCTTC
TRBJ2-1	TRBV7-3	TRBD2	few	CASSLTSGGAGEQFF	TGTGCCAGCAGCTTAACCAGCGGGGGGGCCGGTGAGCAGTTCTTC
TRBJ2-7	TRBV15	NA	once	CATSKERAGAGYEQYF	TGTGCCACCAGCAAAGAGAGGGCGGGGGCAGGATACGAGCAGTACTTC
TRBJ2-2	TRBV11-2	NA	NA	CASSSIRGKLQNTGELFF	TGTGCCAGCAGCTCGATTCGAGGGAAGCTCCAGAACACCGGGGAGCTGTTTTTT
TRBJ2-7	TRBV5-4	NA	NA	CASSLGSRGDEQYF	TGTGCCAGCAGCTTGGGTAGTAGGGGTGACGAGCAGTACTTC
TRBJ1-6	TRBV6-6	NA	NA	CASSSSGTRIAHF	TGTGCCAGCAGCTCTTCCGGGACACGGATTGCCCACTTT
TRBJ1-1	TRBV27	TRBD1	few	CASRTGGDVAFF	TGTGCCAGCAGGACAGGGGGCGATGTAGCTTTCTTT
TRBJ2-2	TRBV2	TRBD1	NA	CASRRGQSTTGELFF	TGTGCCAGCCGCAGGGGGCAGAGTACCACCGGGGAGCTGTTTTTT
TRBJ2-7	TRBV7-3	TRBD1	few	CASSSSDRGYEQYF	TGTGCCAGCAGCTCCTCGGACAGGGGATACGAGCAGTACTTC
TRBJ2-7	TRBV4-3	NA	NA	CASSQDSTREIKSSYEQYF	TGCGCCAGCAGCCAAGATTCAACCAGGGAAATCAAGAGCTCCTACGAGCAGTACTTC
TRBJ2-3	TRBV7-7	TRBD2	NA	CASSQGLAGTDTQYF	TGTGCCAGCAGCCAAGGACTAGCGGGGACAGATACGCAGTATTTT